The 16 T cell receptor beta chains in this list originate from one sample, sequenced in a study of OX40 agonist ivuxolimab in advanced cancers. The repertoire was sequenced with immunoSEQ multiplex PCR; TCRdb's copy has only in-frame clones and lacks some. The table lists roughly 63,000 clones, about nine tenths of them singletons. This specimen consisted of CD4+ or CD8+ T cells sorted from blood, obtained in a trial of the OX40 agonist ivuxolimab. Source of these receptors: an adult with an advanced solid tumor such as melanoma, head and neck, liver or kidney cancer.

The chain recombines TRBV7-6 with TRBJ2-7; 10 bases are shared with TRBD2. Germline values: CDR1 SGHVS, CDR2 FNYEAQ. The CDR3 has 16 amino acids. V lost 4 bases to trimming and J lost 4 bases; unmatched junction nucleotides: 10. CDR3 protein: CASSSNIAGGRYEQYF. The CDR3 coding sequence is TGTGCCAGCAGCTCTAATATAGCGGGAGGAAGGTACGAGCAGTACTTC.

The chain links TRBV6-1 to TRBJ2-2; 7 nucleotides match TRBD1. Germline V gene sequence: CDR1 MNHNS, CDR2 SASEGT. The CDR3 has 11 amino acids. V lost 4 bases to trimming and J lost 16 bases; unmatched junction nucleotides: 6. The DNA for the CDR3 is TGTGCCAGCAGTGGACAGGGCGACCGGTTTTTT. It codes for CASSGQGDRFF.

The chain is built from TRBV11-2 and TRBJ1-1; D not certain. CDR1 is SGHAT and CDR2 is FQNNGV in the germline V gene. V was shortened by 1 base and J by 5 bases, with 8 bases between the two germline ends. The CDR3 totals 13 residues. Here the CDR3 reads CASSLGTRTEAFF. The CDR3 region has the DNA TGTGCCAGCAGCTTAGGGACGAGGACTGAAGCTTTCTTT. Full variable domain (remainder filled in from reference TRBV11-2 and TRBJ1-1): EAGVAQSPRYKIIEKRQSVAFWCNPISGHATLYWYQQILGQGPKLLIQFQNNGVVDDSQLPKDRFSAERLKGVDSTLKIQPAKLEDSAVYLCASSLGTRTEAFFGQGTRLTVV.

The chain couples TRBV6-6 to TRBJ2-1, with 9 bases lining up with TRBD2. CDR3 size: 15 residues. V shed 4 bases, J shed 6 bases, and the junction held 7 bases outside the gene matches. Looked up from germline, CDR1 is MNHNY and CDR2 is SVGAGI (reference sequence). The CDR3 loop reads CASSSRGGTTNEQFF. The CDR3 DNA is TGTGCCAGCAGTTCGCGGGGGGGGACTACCAATGAGCAGTTCTTC.

CDR3 protein: CAITRDREYEQYF. As DNA, the CDR3 is TGTGCCATAACCCGGGACAGGGAATACGAGCAGTACTTC. The chain joins TRBV10-3 to TRBJ2-7, with 9 bases aligning to TRBD1. This CDR3 has 13 residues. The germline V gene has CDR1 ENHRY and CDR2 SYGVKD. Trimming removed 9 bases from V and 4 bases from J; junction bases left unmatched: 7.

The chain carries TRBV20-1 and TRBJ2-7, with TRBD2 matching over 10 bases. Germline CDR1 DFQATT, CDR2 SNEGSKA (reference sequence). The CDR3 runs to 11 residues. This CDR3 reads CRASGGAVQYF. Here the CDR3 DNA reads TGCAGGGCAAGCGGGGGGGCAGTGCAGTACTTC.

In its sample, this clone was seen a few times. The chain couples TRBV29-1 to TRBJ2-4, with D maybe TRBD2 (6 bases). Germline-derived CDR1 and CDR2 are SQVTM and ANQGSEA. V lost 6 bases, J lost 9 bases, and 18 bases lay in between. This CDR3 is 13 amino acids long. CDR3 DNA sequence: TGCAGCGTCTTCAAAGATGGGGGAGGCATTCAGTACTTC. This encodes CSVFKDGGGIQYF.

The V gene is TRBV18, the J gene TRBJ2-3; D gene ambiguous. Germline V lookup: CDR1 KGHSH, CDR2 LQKENI. This CDR3 comprises 12 residues. With 1 base removed from V and 5 bases from J, the gap between germline ends came to 4 bases. CDR3 loop: CASSPREDTQYF. CDR3 nucleotides: TGTGCCAGCTCACCACGCGAAGATACGCAGTATTTT.

This sequence joins TRBV14 and TRBJ2-5; the D gene is possibly TRBD2 (5 bases). CDR3 length: 14 amino acids. Germline CDR1 SGHDN, CDR2 FVKESK. V lost 0 bases and J 1 base, leaving 6 bases between the germline ends. Written as DNA, the CDR3 is TGTGCCAGCAGCCAAGATCGGGGCCAAGAGACCCAGTACTTC. It yields the protein CASSQDRGQETQYF.

The rearrangement links TRBV6-9 to TRBJ1-1; D call uncertain. This CDR3 comprises 14 residues. CDR1 is MNHGY and CDR2 is SVAAGI in the germline V gene. V was cut by 3 bases and J by 1 base, with 9 bases left in between. The CDR3 loop reads CASSYSRSNTEAFF. CDR3 in DNA: TGTGCCAGCAGTTACTCACGGTCGAACACTGAAGCTTTCTTT.

The chain carries TRBV10-3 and TRBJ2-3, with TRBD2 matching 14 bases. J was trimmed by 0 bases and V by 9 bases; bases with no gene match: 11. Per germline, CDR1 ENHRY and CDR2 SYGVKD. The CDR3 sequence is 18 residues long. CDR3 sequence reads: CAITTSGGALGSTDTQYF. DNA of the CDR3: TGTGCCATTACGACTAGCGGGGGGGCATTGGGTAGCACAGATACGCAGTATTTT.

The rearrangement links TRBV19 to TRBJ2-2; perhaps D is TRBD1 or TRBD2 (5 bases each). Germline V gene sequence: CDR1 LNHDA, CDR2 SQIVND (reference sequence). Trimming stripped 5 bases from V and 5 bases from J, with 15 bases between. The CDR3 contains 15 residues. CDR3 nucleotide sequence: TGTGCCAGTAGTCTCGGGGCCAGATTGACCGGGGAGCTGTTTTTT. This encodes CASSLGARLTGELFF.

This sequence joins TRBV28 and TRBJ2-1; TRBD2 aligns across 7 bases. There are 14 residues in the CDR3. V was clipped by 5 bases and J by 7 bases; unmatched bases: 8. The germline gives CDR1 MDHEN, CDR2 SYDVKM. The CDR3 nucleotides are TGTGCCAGCAGTACTCGCGGGAGAACTAATGAGCAGTTCTTC. Residues: CASSTRGRTNEQFF.

The rearrangement uses TRBV29-1 and TRBJ1-5; no reliable D call. Trimming cost V 3 bases and J 1 base, with 7 bases left between them. The CDR3 spans 13 residues. Germline-derived CDR1 and CDR2 are SQVTM and ANQGSEA. CDR3 sequence reads: CSVEEDSNQPQHF. CDR3 bases: TGCAGCGTTGAGGAGGACAGCAATCAGCCCCAGCATTTT.

This rearrangement joins TRBV28 to TRBJ1-6; D unclear. Germline CDR1 MDHEN, CDR2 SYDVKM. The CDR3 runs to 13 residues. V shed 6 bases and J shed 10 bases, with 13 bases lying between them. The CDR3 here is CASSPLSWSPLHF. The CDR3 DNA sequence: TGTGCCAGCAGCCCACTAAGTTGGTCACCCCTCCACTTT.

The V gene is TRBV4-1, the J gene TRBJ2-3, with D perhaps TRBD1 (6 bases). This CDR3 contains 16 residues. V lost 0 bases, J lost 4 bases, and 14 bases lay in between. Germline assignment: CDR1 MGHRA and CDR2 YSYEKL. Here the CDR3 reads CASSQDRSRGADTQYF. Written as DNA, the CDR3 is TGCGCCAGCAGCCAAGATAGGAGCAGGGGCGCAGATACGCAGTATTTT.